These 13 T cell receptor beta chains came from one sample sequenced in a study of early T cells in non-severe SARS-CoV-2 infection. Each CDR3 protein is one row after TCRdb ran MiXCR on the 5' RACE reads. Of some 96,000 distinct CDR3 sequences in the sample, 14% to 15% were seen once. What was sequenced was whole blood. The source is an adult who was a healthcare worker with PCR-confirmed SARS-CoV-2 infection or an uninfected control (not recorded which).

This clonotype was counted many times. This chain joins TRBV12-3 or TRBV12-4 and TRBJ2-6; possible D gene TRBD1, 5 bases. The CDR3 is made up of 17 amino acids. V shed 3 bases and J shed 0 bases, with 12 bases lying between them. The CDR3 region has the DNA TGTGCCAGCAGTTTCGCAACAGGAGACTCTGGGGCCAACGTCCTGACTTTC. The encoded protein is CASSFATGDSGANVLTF.

The chain carries TRBV2 and TRBJ2-3; the match to TRBD2 covers 12 bases. The ends lost 8 bases at V and 0 bases at J; junction bases unmatched: 18. The CDR3 loop spans 20 amino acids. The V gene's germline CDR1 is SNHLY and CDR2 FYNNEI. The CDR3 loop reads CASLPLTSGRLSASTDTQYF. In nucleotides, the CDR3 is TGTGCCAGCCTCCCTCTGACTAGCGGGAGATTATCAGCTAGCACAGATACGCAGTATTTT.

This clonotype was counted only a few times. The chain has TRBV4-1 and TRBJ2-5; tentative D call: TRBD2 (5 bases). V shed 1 base and J shed 7 bases, with 10 bases lying between them. The CDR3 has 13 amino acids. Germline-derived CDR1 and CDR2 are MGHRA and YSYEKL. CDR3 loop: CASSQGEAGTQYF. CDR3 DNA: TGCGCCAGCAGCCAAGGCGAGGCGGGGACCCAGTACTTC.

The rearrangement links TRBV5-1 to TRBJ2-1, with TRBD2 matching 10 bases. The junction had 8 bases not matched to a gene; V was cut back by 5 bases and J by 6 bases. Germline V lookup: CDR1 SGHRS, CDR2 YFSETQ. CDR3 length equals 15 residues. CDR3 nucleotide sequence: TGCGCCAGCAGGCAACTAGCGGGAAGATTCAATGAGCAGTTCTTC. Protein sequence: CASRQLAGRFNEQFF.

This clonotype has a count of ten or more. The V gene is TRBV27, the J gene TRBJ1-3; D is uncertain. The CDR3 has 14 residues. Germline CDR1 is MNHEY and CDR2 is SMNVEV (reference sequence). With 3 bases removed from V and 0 bases from J, the gap between germline ends came to 6 bases. The CDR3 is CASSLTNSGNTIYF. In nucleotides, the CDR3 is TGTGCCAGCAGTTTGACAAACTCTGGAAACACCATATATTTT.

The table lists this clonotype with a few counts. This chain connects TRBV7-8 to TRBJ2-5; D not certain. Germline CDR1 and CDR2: SGHVS and FQNEAQ. V was shortened by 5 bases and J by 3 bases, with 4 bases between the two germline ends. There are 11 residues in the CDR3. CDR3 region: CASSIKETQYF. CDR3 bases: TGTGCCAGCAGCATAAAAGAGACCCAGTACTTC.

The sample holds a few counts of this clonotype. The chain combines TRBV11-2 with TRBJ1-1, with D perhaps matching TRBD1 (6 bases). With 5 bases removed from V and 4 bases from J, the gap between germline ends came to 11 bases. The length of the CDR3 is 13 residues. Germline CDR1 reads SGHAT; CDR2 reads FQNNGV. This CDR3 is CASSQQGPTEAFF. DNA of the CDR3: TGTGCCAGCAGCCAACAGGGTCCCACTGAAGCTTTCTTT. The whole variable domain, filled in from reference TRBV11-2 and TRBJ1-1, reads EAGVAQSPRYKIIEKRQSVAFWCNPISGHATLYWYQQILGQGPKLLIQFQNNGVVDDSQLPKDRFSAERLKGVDSTLKIQPAKLEDSAVYLCASSQQGPTEAFFGQGTRLTVV.

The rearrangement joins TRBV6-1 to TRBJ1-1; the match to TRBD1 covers 8 bases. V lost 5 bases and J lost 4; bases outside the gene matches: 3. This CDR3 is built from 13 residues. Germline lookup yields CDR1 MNHNS and CDR2 SASEGT. The CDR3 spells CASSKDRGTEAFF. CDR3 in DNA: TGTGCCAGCAGTAAAGACAGGGGCACTGAAGCTTTCTTT.

This chain uses TRBV4-1 with TRBJ2-7; TRBD1 aligns across 7 bases. Germline lookup yields CDR1 MGHRA and CDR2 YSYEKL. V trimming: 2 bases; J trimming: 3 bases; junction bases outside the gene matches: 7. CDR3 length: 15 amino acids. The CDR3 sequence is CASSQSGTAFYEQYF. For the CDR3, the DNA is TGCGCCAGCAGCCAATCCGGGACAGCCTTCTACGAGCAGTACTTC.

This clonotype has more than one count but fewer than ten. The chain employs TRBV7-6 and TRBJ2-7; TRBD2 aligns across 10 bases. Looked up from germline, CDR1 is SGHVS and CDR2 is FNYEAQ. This CDR3 has 15 amino acids. V lost 2 bases and J lost 6; bases outside the gene matches: 7. CDR3 in DNA: TGTGCCAGCAGCTTATTGCTAGCGGGAGTTAGCGAGCAGTACTTC. It codes for CASSLLLAGVSEQYF.

V gene TRBV12-3 or TRBV12-4 combines with J gene TRBJ2-7; D may match TRBD1 or TRBD2 (5 bases each). The V and J ends lost 6 bases and 1 base respectively, with 16 bases between them. The CDR3 spans 15 residues. The CDR3 protein is CASRRGGSRSYEQYF. CDR3 nucleotide sequence: TGTGCCAGCAGGCGTGGGGGTAGCCGATCCTACGAGCAGTACTTC.

The chain combines TRBV7-9 with TRBJ1-4; TRBD1 matches at 8 bases. There are 16 residues in the CDR3. Trimming took 5 bases from V and 5 from J; bases not matched to a gene: 10. CDR1 is SEHNR and CDR2 is FQNEAQ in the germline V gene (reference sequence). Written as DNA, the CDR3 is TGTGCCAGCAGCCTCTTGCCGGACAGGGCGAATGAAAAACTGTTTTTT. This encodes CASSLLPDRANEKLFF.

The V call is TRBV12-3 or TRBV12-4, the J call TRBJ2-7, with 8 bases matching TRBD1. V trimming: 6 bases; J trimming: 9 bases; junction bases outside the gene matches: 7. The CDR3 extends over 12 amino acids. Here the CDR3 reads CASSPDRVGQYF. The CDR3 nucleotides read TGTGCCAGCAGCCCGGACAGGGTCGGGCAGTACTTC.